This is a list of T cell receptor beta chains from one sample in a study of blood T cells in healthy people across ages. Each CDR3 protein gets one entry after TCRdb re-called the 5' RACE reads with MiXCR. The table has 1.5 million to 2 million distinct CDR3 sequences, approximately 30% seen once; the top ten hold roughly 8%. Sequencing was done on a sample of blood. The origin of the receptors is a woman aged 25 to 39 in good health. CDR3s include the opening cysteine and the closing phenylalanine or tryptophan. The D gene is left open where the match is weak. Part of the rows lack a size; the others show once, few, many or a class for expanded clones.

CASSFEYYGYTF	TGTGCCAGCAGCTTCGAGTACTATGGCTACACCTTC	NA	TRBV7-9	TRBJ1-2	few
CASSRRASTSSYNSPLHF	TGTGCCAGCAGTCGAAGGGCAAGTACGAGCTCCTATAATTCACCCCTCCACTTT	NA	TRBV6-1	TRBJ1-6	few
CASSLASGPQETQYF	TGCGCCAGCAGCTTGGCCAGCGGTCCCCAAGAGACCCAGTACTTC	NA	TRBV5-1	TRBJ2-5	NA
CASSVRTGNEQYF	TGTGCCAGCAGTGTTAGGACAGGGAACGAGCAGTACTTC	TRBD1	TRBV2	TRBJ2-7	few
CASSLGALQTRKETQYF	TGCGCCAGCAGCTTGGGGGCGTTACAAACTAGAAAAGAGACCCAGTACTTC	NA	TRBV5-1	TRBJ2-5	NA
CVSSYSGHSDEQCF	TGTGTCAGCAGTTACTCAGGGCATTCGGATGAGCAGTGCTTC	NA	TRBV6-2/TRBV6-3	TRBJ2-1	NA
CSATDPGTGQETQYF	TGCAGCGCGACCGATCCCGGGACAGGACAAGAGACCCAGTACTTC	TRBD1	TRBV29-1	TRBJ2-5	few
CASSQQDTEAFF	TGTGCCAGCAGCCAACAGGATACTGAAGCTTTCTTT	NA	TRBV3-1	TRBJ1-1	few
CASSQEGLAGELFF	TGTGCCAGCAGCCAAGAGGGGTTGGCCGGGGAGCTGTTTTTT	NA	TRBV3-1	TRBJ2-2	few
CASSARGQGYEQYF	TGTGCCAGCAGTGCCCGAGGACAGGGCTACGAGCAGTACTTC	TRBD1	TRBV6-1	TRBJ2-7	NA
CASSGTLGNTEAFF	TGTGCCAGCAGTGGGACCTTGGGAAACACTGAAGCTTTCTTT	NA	TRBV2	TRBJ1-1	NA
CSAREISGRLPYNEQYF	TGCAGTGCTAGAGAGATAAGCGGGAGGCTTCCCTACAATGAGCAGTACTTC	TRBD2	TRBV20-1	TRBJ2-7	few
CASSLGGADTETQYF	TGTGCCAGCAGTTTGGGCGGGGCGGACACAGAGACCCAGTACTTC	NA	TRBV6-6	TRBJ2-5	few
CASSLYRGTYEQYF	TGTGCCAGCAGTTTATACCGGGGTACCTACGAGCAGTACTTC	NA	TRBV7-2	TRBJ2-7	NA
CSARWGDEKLFF	TGCAGTGCCCGGTGGGGTGATGAAAAACTGTTTTTT	NA	TRBV20-1	TRBJ1-4	NA
CSAREFLTSGSYNEQFF	TGCAGTGCTAGAGAGTTTTTGACTAGCGGGAGTTACAATGAGCAGTTCTTC	TRBD2	TRBV20-1	TRBJ2-1	few
CASSPEAGADSPLHF	TGTGCCAGCAGCCCCGAAGCCGGGGCGGATTCACCCCTCCACTTT	NA	TRBV7-2	TRBJ1-6	NA
CASNKQTGGTEAFF	TGTGCCAGCAACAAACAGACGGGCGGAACTGAAGCTTTCTTT	NA	TRBV7-2	TRBJ1-1	few
CATHQADRNTGELFF	TGTGCCACTCACCAAGCCGACAGGAACACCGGGGAGCTGTTTTTT	NA	TRBV6-2/TRBV6-3	TRBJ2-2	NA
CASSLAGRLSPLHF	TGCGCCAGCAGCTTGGCAGGACGGCTGTCACCCCTCCACTTT	NA	TRBV5-1	TRBJ1-6	NA
CAISLQEEQFF	TGCGCCATCAGCTTGCAGGAAGAGCAGTTCTTC	NA	TRBV5-1	TRBJ2-1	NA
CASRTSRRSNEQFF	TGTGCCAGCAGGACTAGCCGTAGGAGCAATGAGCAGTTCTTC	TRBD2	TRBV6-2/TRBV6-3	TRBJ2-1	many
CASSPHPFYEQYF	TGTGCCAGCTCACCTCATCCCTTCTACGAGCAGTACTTC	NA	TRBV18	TRBJ2-7	many
CASSLALRNEQYF	TGTGCCAGCAGCTTAGCGTTGAGGAACGAGCAGTACTTC	NA	TRBV7-9	TRBJ2-7	few
CASSYSGGAETQYF	TGTGCCAGCAGTTACTCCGGAGGGGCAGAGACCCAGTACTTC	NA	TRBV6-6	TRBJ2-5	many
CASSPLGLAGSDTQYF	TGTGCCAGCAGTCCCTTGGGACTAGCGGGGTCAGATACGCAGTATTTT	TRBD2	TRBV9	TRBJ2-3	few
CASSLGRGDSAFF	TGTGCCAGCAGCTTAGGCAGGGGAGATTCTGCTTTCTTT	NA	TRBV7-2	TRBJ1-1	NA
CASSLGGTGSAEAFF	TGTGCCAGCAGTTTAGGTGGAACGGGGAGCGCTGAAGCTTTCTTT	NA	TRBV28	TRBJ1-1	NA
CASSPDRARQPQHF	TGTGCCAGCAGCCCCGACAGGGCCAGGCAGCCCCAGCATTTT	TRBD1	TRBV12-3/TRBV12-4	TRBJ1-5	many
CAIHRQGSPYEQYF	TGTGCCATCCACCGACAGGGTTCCCCATACGAGCAGTACTTC	TRBD1	TRBV28	TRBJ2-7	NA